Listed below are T cell receptor beta chains from one sample, sequenced in a study of shared clonotypes between healthy human individuals. Here immunoSEQ multiplex PCR was the method, and the copy in TCRdb shows in-frame clones only, minus some. The repertoire has about half a million clones, roughly 80% of them found once; the top ten carry about 11%. The sequencing sample was made of PBMCs. All receptors derive from a woman between 40 and 50 years old in good health. Some clones in this sample may be carry-over from other donors' samples. The CDR3 runs from the conserved cysteine through the conserved F or W. The order of the fields is D gene, V gene, J gene, clone size, CDR3 protein, CDR3 DNA. A D gene is named only where the DNA matches it firmly. Size is stated for part of the rows, as once, few or many counts, or as a class when the clone is expanded.

.	TRBV5-1	TRBJ2-2	.	CASSLLGGETGELFF	TGCGCCAGCAGCCTGCTGGGGGGCGAAACCGGGGAGCTGTTTTTT
.	TRBV19	TRBJ2-2	.	CASSTGATGELFF	TGTGCCAGTAGTACTGGAGCGACCGGGGAGCTGTTTTTT
.	TRBV2	TRBJ1-5	.	CASSDPGNQPQHF	TGTGCCAGCAGTGACCCGGGGAATCAGCCCCAGCATTTT
TRBD1	TRBV7-2	TRBJ2-3	.	CASSPRTGSTDTQYF	TGTGCCAGCAGCCCCCGGACAGGTAGCACAGATACGCAGTATTTT
.	TRBV7-2	TRBJ2-7	.	CASSDLYEQYF	TGTGCCAGCAGCGATCTATACGAGCAGTACTTC
TRBD1	TRBV7-9	TRBJ1-4	.	CASNLGQGDEKLFF	TGTGCCAGCAACTTAGGACAGGGGGATGAAAAACTGTTTTTT
.	TRBV4-2	TRBJ1-2	.	CASSQDSFRGYTF	TGTGCCAGCAGCCAAGACAGTTTTCGCGGCTACACCTTC
TRBD1	TRBV5-1	TRBJ1-1	.	CASSQGDLTEAFF	TGCGCCAGCTCCCAGGGGGACCTCACTGAAGCTTTCTTT
.	TRBV18	TRBJ1-2	.	CASSPPGGISGYTF	TGTGCCAGCTCACCACCGGGAGGCATATCAGGCTACACCTTC
.	TRBV7-8	TRBJ2-3	.	CASSLLWDTQYF	TGTGCCAGCAGCTTATTATGGGATACGCAGTATTTT
.	TRBV28	TRBJ2-3	few	CATLGGWTDTQYF	TGTGCCACCCTAGGGGGTTGGACAGATACGCAGTATTTT
TRBD1	TRBV18	TRBJ1-4	few	CASSERTGGGEKLFF	TGTGCCAGCTCAGAACGGACAGGGGGCGGTGAAAAACTGTTTTTT
.	TRBV11-3	TRBJ2-7	.	CASSRRRGSSYEQYF	TGTGCCAGCAGTCGCAGACGGGGAAGCTCCTACGAGCAGTACTTC
.	TRBV21-1	TRBJ1-1	.	CASSTQQETGPRTEAFF	TGTGCCAGCAGCACCCAGCAAGAGACAGGGCCTCGAACTGAAGCTTTCTTT
TRBD1	TRBV19	TRBJ2-5	.	CASSMDRGKETQYF	TGTGCCAGTAGCATGGACAGGGGAAAGGAGACCCAGTACTTC
TRBD1	TRBV7-9	TRBJ2-5	.	CASSLGGTGQETQYF	TGTGCCAGCAGCTTAGGGGGGACAGGGCAAGAGACCCAGTACTTC
TRBD1	TRBV23-1	TRBJ2-7	.	CASRGGHEQYF	TGCGCCAGCAGAGGGGGCCACGAGCAGTACTTC
TRBD1	TRBV5-1	TRBJ2-7	once	CASSLAPSGQGYEQYF	TGCGCCAGCAGCTTGGCCCCATCGGGACAGGGCTACGAGCAGTACTTC
.	TRBV29-1	TRBJ2-4	.	CSVERGGRSDF	TGCAGCGTCGAAAGGGGCGGCCGGAGCGACTTC
TRBD1	TRBV18	TRBJ1-2	.	CASSLGTDLQGFGYTF	TGTGCCAGCTCACTAGGGACGGATCTACAGGGGTTTGGCTACACCTTC
.	TRBV7-2	TRBJ2-5	.	CASSPDSGTQYF	TGTGCCAGCAGCCCCGACTCGGGGACCCAGTACTTC
TRBD2	TRBV27	TRBJ2-5	once	CASRPSGGAETQYF	TGTGCCAGCAGGCCTTCGGGGGGGGCGGAGACCCAGTACTTC
.	TRBV2	TRBJ1-1	.	CASSTGRKTEAFF	TGTGCCAGCAGTACCGGAAGGAAAACTGAAGCTTTCTTT
.	TRBV12-2	TRBJ1-5	few	CATGNVKLYNQPQHF	TGTGCAACGGGGAATGTCAAATTGTACAATCAGCCCCAGCATTTT